This T cell receptor beta chain was profiled in a study of blood T cell repertoires in COVID-19 (dated by TCRdb to the early 2020s). Broadly, across the study: Samples covering the acute and convalescent phases of COVID-19 were provided by collaborators in the United States, Italy and Spain. The prospective study material was composed of cDNA or gDNA derived from T cells, B-cell-depleted T cells, or PBMCs. Subjects who had been exposed to COVID-19, were actively infected with it, or had recovered from it provided the deeply sampled blood TCRbeta repertoires that made up the dataset. The repertoires were made available in a free public database intended to serve as a resource for research on the immune response to SARS-CoV-2. The samples were drawn from the first 160 participants of the ongoing ImmuneRACE study and from roughly 1,300 subjects provided by 6 global collaborators. The sample metadata nearly always contained a de-identified subject ID, COVID-19 status, age in years and sex. Where HLA class I and class II types were available, the types were taken from metadata supplied by the sample provider, not from assay-based typing. Points the paper makes about the study in general: The amount of clinical and demographic metadata varied by source and participant and was provided uncurated.

TCRbeta CDR3 regions were amplified from genomic DNA using the immunoSEQ Assay, a bias-controlled multiplex PCR. The study's processing was this. Nucleated cell counts per sample were estimated from amplification of reference gene primers within the assay. Sequence reads were collapsed and filtered to measure the absolute abundance of every unique TCRbeta CDR3 rearrangement. For each sample, productive Simpson clonality was calculated by taking the square root of Simpson's diversity index across productive rearrangements. The immuneACCESS repertoire file appears here via TCRdb, limited to in-frame rearrangements. These files lack a portion of the clones; in checked studies, under half of the deficit traces to unresolved V genes, and the cause of the others is not known. V, J and clone size are those of that table, while D and trimming were read from the DNA. The sample table shows 250,000 to 300,000 clones, and around 88% are seen once. Roughly 8.3% of the sample belongs to the ten largest clones.

Enrolling through a virtual design, the prospective study's participants ranged in age from roughly 18 to 95 years and lived across around 25 United States geographic areas. To assign participants to cohorts, the prospective study relied on clinical history that participants themselves reported in a screening survey and a study questionnaire. Recovered participants in ImmuneRACE Cohort 3 were defined as having two consecutive negative NP/OP PCR tests, clearance from a healthcare professional, or resolution of symptoms. Mobile phlebotomists in the prospective study collected whole blood, serum and a nasopharyngeal or oropharyngeal swab from every participant. Prospective study participants could optionally give additional blood draws and questionnaires over a roughly 2-month period. Prospective study blood samples were shipped either frozen or at room temperature before DNA extraction. The CDR3 measures 16 amino acids from cysteine to phenylalanine. Just the 48-base CDR3 DNA is kept, in frame starting at base 1. CDR1 is given as KGHSH and CDR2 as LQKENI, both from the germline V gene. V loses 4 bases of germline sequence and J loses 0 bases, and the interval between the two ends is 13 bases.

In the case of this clone: Its cognate antigen has yet to be identified. No base qualities exist here, and no much larger clone lies one base off it.

The material sequenced was PBMCs or T cells enriched from blood (not recorded which). This receptor was taken from a man aged 40-49 years who had recovered from COVID-19. The sequence links TRBV18 to TRBJ1-3, with TRBD1 as a weak D call on 6 bases. The CDR3 reads CASSLKQGISGNTIYF. The DNA sequence is given as TGTGCCAGCTCACTCAAACAGGGAATCTCTGGAAACACCATATATTTT.